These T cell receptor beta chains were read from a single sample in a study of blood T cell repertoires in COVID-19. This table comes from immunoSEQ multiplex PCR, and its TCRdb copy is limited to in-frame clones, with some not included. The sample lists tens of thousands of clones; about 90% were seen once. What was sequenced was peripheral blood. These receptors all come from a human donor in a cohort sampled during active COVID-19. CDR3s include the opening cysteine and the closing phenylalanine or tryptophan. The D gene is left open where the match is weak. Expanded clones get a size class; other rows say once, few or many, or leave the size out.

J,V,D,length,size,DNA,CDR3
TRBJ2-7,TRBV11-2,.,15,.,TGTGCCAGCAGCTGGGGGGTCGGGGGTTCCTACGAGCAGTACTTC,CASSWGVGGSYEQYF
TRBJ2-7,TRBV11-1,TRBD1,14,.,TGTGCCAGCAGAAAAACAGGGGGAACCTACGAGCAGTACTTC,CASRKTGGTYEQYF
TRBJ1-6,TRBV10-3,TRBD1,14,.,TGTGCCATCGGGGACAGTCCGGATAATTCACCCCTCCACTTT,CAIGDSPDNSPLHF
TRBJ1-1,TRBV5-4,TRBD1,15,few,TGTGCCAGCAGCGAAGGACAGGGGGCGTTCACTGAAGCTTTCTTT,CASSEGQGAFTEAFF
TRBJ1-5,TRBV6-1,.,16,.,TGTGCCAGCAGTGAAGTCGGCAGGGGAAGGTTTCAGCCCCAGCATTTT,CASSEVGRGRFQPQHF
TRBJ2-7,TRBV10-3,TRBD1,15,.,TGTGCCATCAGTGAGGGGGACAGGATCTCCTACGAGCAGTACTTC,CAISEGDRISYEQYF
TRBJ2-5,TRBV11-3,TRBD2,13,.,TGTGCCAGCAGCTTGGGCGGGAGTGAGACCCAGTACTTC,CASSLGGSETQYF
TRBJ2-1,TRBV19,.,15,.,TGTGCCAGTAGTATAAGGAGTTACTCCTACAATGAGCAGTTCTTC,CASSIRSYSYNEQFF
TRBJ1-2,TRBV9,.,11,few,TGTGCCAGCAGCGTCCCAAATGGCTACACCTTC,CASSVPNGYTF
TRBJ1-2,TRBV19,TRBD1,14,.,TGTGCCAGTAGTCCGGGGGGACAGGGGGGTGGCTACACCTTC,CASSPGGQGGGYTF
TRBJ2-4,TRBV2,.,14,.,TGTGCCAGCAGTGAACGGCGGGACGCTGACATTCAGTACTTC,CASSERRDADIQYF
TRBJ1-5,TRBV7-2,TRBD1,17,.,TGTGCCAGCAGCCCGCGTCCCGGGACAGGGGGAAGTCAGCCCCAGCATTTT,CASSPRPGTGGSQPQHF
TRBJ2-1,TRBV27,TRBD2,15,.,TGTGCCAGCAGTTTAAGGGCTAGCGGGTCGAATGAGCAGTTCTTC,CASSLRASGSNEQFF
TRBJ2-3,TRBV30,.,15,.,TGTGCCTGGAGTGTACGGGGGATTAGCACAGATACGCAGTATTTT,CAWSVRGISTDTQYF
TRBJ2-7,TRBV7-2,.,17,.,TGTGCCAGCAGCTCCTCGGTGATGGGGGGGGCATCCTACGAGCAGTACTTC,CASSSSVMGGASYEQYF
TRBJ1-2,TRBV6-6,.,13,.,TGTGCCAGCAGTCCGATTCGGGACTATGGCTACACCTTC,CASSPIRDYGYTF
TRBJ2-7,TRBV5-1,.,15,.,TGCGCCAGCAGCTTGGAGGGGAACAATAAGGGGGAGCAGTACTTC,CASSLEGNNKGEQYF
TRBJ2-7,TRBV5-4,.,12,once,TGTGCCAGCAGCTTTACAGTCTACGAGCAGTACTTC,CASSFTVYEQYF
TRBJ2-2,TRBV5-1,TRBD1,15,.,TGCGCCAGCAGCCCCGGGACAGGGGTGGTCGGGGAGCTGTTTTTT,CASSPGTGVVGELFF
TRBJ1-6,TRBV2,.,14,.,TGTGCCAGCAGTGGACAGGCAGCCGGTTCACCCCTCCACTTT,CASSGQAAGSPLHF
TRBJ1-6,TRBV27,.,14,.,TGTGCCAGCAGTTTGGGCGGGGATAATTCACCCCTCCACTTT,CASSLGGDNSPLHF
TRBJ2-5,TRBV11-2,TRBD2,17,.,TGTGCCAGCAGCCCTTACCGACGGGGGGGCGGCCTGGAGACCCAGTACTTC,CASSPYRRGGGLETQYF
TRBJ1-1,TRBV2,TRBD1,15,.,TGTGCCAGCAGTACAACAGGGGGCGCTTACACTGAAGCTTTCTTT,CASSTTGGAYTEAFF
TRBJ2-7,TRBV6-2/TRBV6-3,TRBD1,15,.,TGTGCCAGCAGTCCCCGGGACAGGGTCTCCTACGAGCAGTACTTC,CASSPRDRVSYEQYF
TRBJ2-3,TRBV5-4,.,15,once,TGTGCCAGCAGCTCACAGACAGGCCCCACAGATACGCAGTATTTT,CASSSQTGPTDTQYF
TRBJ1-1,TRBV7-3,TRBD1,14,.,TGTGCCAGCAGCGCAGGGGGTCCCTACACTGAAGCTTTCTTT,CASSAGGPYTEAFF
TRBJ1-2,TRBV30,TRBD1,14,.,TGTGCCTGGAGTTACCAGGGGGCTGGCTATGGCTACACCTTC,CAWSYQGAGYGYTF
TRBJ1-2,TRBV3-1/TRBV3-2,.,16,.,TGTGCCAGCAGCCAACCTAGGAGCTCAGGGCTCTATGGCTACACCTTC,CASSQPRSSGLYGYTF
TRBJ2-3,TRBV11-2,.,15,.,TGTGCCAGCACCTCCTTATTAGGGGCCACAGATACGCAGTATTTT,CASTSLLGATDTQYF
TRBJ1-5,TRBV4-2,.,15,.,TGTGCCAGCAGCCAAGTGCAGGGAATAGGTCAGCCCCAGCATTTT,CASSQVQGIGQPQHF
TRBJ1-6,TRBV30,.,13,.,TGTGCCTGGAGCCCGGACATGGCGGCACCCCTCCACTTT,CAWSPDMAAPLHF
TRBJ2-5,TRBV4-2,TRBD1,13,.,TGTGCCAGCAGCCAGGACAGGGAAGAGACCCAGTACTTC,CASSQDREETQYF
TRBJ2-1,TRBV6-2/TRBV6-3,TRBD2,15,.,TGTGCCAGCAGTTACCGGGACTACCAGTACAATGAGCAGTTCTTC,CASSYRDYQYNEQFF
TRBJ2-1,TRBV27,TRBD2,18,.,TGTGCCAGCAGTTTACTAGCGGGAGACCTCAGCTCCTACAATGAGCAGTTCTTC,CASSLLAGDLSSYNEQFF
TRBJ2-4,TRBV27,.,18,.,TGTGCCAGCAGTTTTGGTGCCGTTCTAGTTGGTAGGCCGAACATTCAGTACTTC,CASSFGAVLVGRPNIQYF
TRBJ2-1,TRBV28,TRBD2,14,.,TGTGCCAGCGGTAGCGGGGGGACGGGAAATGAGCAGTTCTTC,CASGSGGTGNEQFF
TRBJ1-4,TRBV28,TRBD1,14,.,TGTGCCAGCATGACAGGGGGTCGTAATGAAAAACTGTTTTTT,CASMTGGRNEKLFF
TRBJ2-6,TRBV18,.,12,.,TGTGCCACCTTTTCTGGGGCCAACGTCCTGACTTTC,CATFSGANVLTF
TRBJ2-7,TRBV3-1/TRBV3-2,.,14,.,TGTGCCAGCAGCCAACTACCCACGGTCTACGAGCAGTACTTC,CASSQLPTVYEQYF
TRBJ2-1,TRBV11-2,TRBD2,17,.,TGTGCCAGCAGCTTAGGGGGTAGCGGGAGTCCCTACAATGAGCAGTTCTTC,CASSLGGSGSPYNEQFF
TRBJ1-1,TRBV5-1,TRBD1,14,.,TGCGCTGCCGGGACAGGGGACGGGAACACTGAAGCTTTCTTT,CAAGTGDGNTEAFF
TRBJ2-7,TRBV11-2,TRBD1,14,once,TGTGCCAGCAGATCCGGGACAGGGGAGATCGAGCAGTACTTC,CASRSGTGEIEQYF
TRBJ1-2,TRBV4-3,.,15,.,TGCGCCAGCAGCCAAGATCCCGAGGTGGGCTATGGCTACACCTTC,CASSQDPEVGYGYTF
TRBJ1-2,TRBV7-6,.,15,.,TGTGCCAGCAGCTTAGGACAGTTCGGTAACTATGGCTACACCTTC,CASSLGQFGNYGYTF
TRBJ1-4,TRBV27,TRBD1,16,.,TGTGCCAGCAGCCAAGACAGGGGGCGATCAAATGAAAAACTGTTTTTT,CASSQDRGRSNEKLFF
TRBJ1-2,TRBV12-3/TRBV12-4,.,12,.,TGTGCCAGCAGTTTTCAAAACTATGGCTACACCTTC,CASSFQNYGYTF
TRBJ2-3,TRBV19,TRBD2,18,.,TGTGCCAGTAGTATAGTGTTCCTAGCGGGAGTGTTCGCAGATACGCAGTATTTT,CASSIVFLAGVFADTQYF
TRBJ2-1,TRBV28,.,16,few,TGTGCCAGCAGTTTAGGACCCGGGAGTATCTACAATGAGCAGTTCTTC,CASSLGPGSIYNEQFF
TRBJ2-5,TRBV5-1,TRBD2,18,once,TGCGCCAGCAGCCAGGGACTAGCGGGGGCCTTGTACCAAGAGACCCAGTACTTC,CASSQGLAGALYQETQYF